The rows below give T cell receptor beta chains drawn from one sample of a study of CD8 T cells in Susac syndrome. TCRdb fed the immunoSEQ multiplex PCR reads into MiXCR, producing one record per CDR3 protein. The sample lists 160,000 or so distinct CDR3 sequences, about 91% occurring once. Sequenced input: CD4+ T cells from PBMCs. The receptors derive from a human donor in good health. Each CDR3 is given with its conserved first and last residue. D genes are given only for firm matches.

>TRBJ1-1|TRBD1|TRBV2|14
TGTGCCAGCAGGGGAGACAGGGTTGACACTGAAGCTTTCTTT
CASRGDRVDTEAFF
>TRBJ2-7|-|TRBV18|15
TGTGCCAGCTCTACAAGACCCGGACCTGGGAACGAGCAGTACTTC
CASSTRPGPGNEQYF
>TRBJ1-5|-|TRBV3-1|13
TGTGCCAGCAGCCATGGGGGCAGTCAGCCCCAGCATTTT
CASSHGGSQPQHF
>TRBJ2-3|-|TRBV11-3|15
TGTGCCAGCAGCCCTCAGGGGACTAACACAGATACGCAGTATTTT
CASSPQGTNTDTQYF
>TRBJ1-2|TRBD1|TRBV12-3/TRBV12-4|13
TGTGCCAGCAGTCAGTACAGGGGCGGAGGCTACACCTTC
CASSQYRGGGYTF
>TRBJ1-4|-|TRBV12-3/TRBV12-4|14
TGTGCCAGCAGGTCAGAGCCAACTAATGAAAAACTGTTTTTT
CASRSEPTNEKLFF
>TRBJ2-3|-|TRBV9|15
TGTGCCAGCAGCGTAGGGGGACCGGGCACAGATACGCAGTATTTT
CASSVGGPGTDTQYF
>TRBJ2-4|-|TRBV28|15
TGTGCCAGCAGTTTCTCGGAACTAGCCAAAAACATTCAGTACTTC
CASSFSELAKNIQYF
>TRBJ1-5|-|TRBV5-1|14
TGCGCCAGCAGCTTGGAGGGTATTGATCAGCCCCAGCATTTT
CASSLEGIDQPQHF
>TRBJ2-1|TRBD1|TRBV6-1|17
TGTGCCAGCAGTGCGAAAGTCACCGGGACAGGACTCAATGAGCAGTTCTTC
CASSAKVTGTGLNEQFF
>TRBJ2-1|TRBD2|TRBV30|13
TGTGCCTGGAGTGTCCTAGCGGGAGAGTGGGCGTTCTTC
CAWSVLAGEWAFF
>TRBJ2-3|TRBD1|TRBV30|15
TGTGCCTGGAGTGGACAGGGGTCGCGGGCAGATACGCAGTATTTT
CAWSGQGSRADTQYF
>TRBJ2-2|-|TRBV27|14
TGTGCCAGCAGTTTAAGGAGGCTTACCGGGGAGCTGTTTTTT
CASSLRRLTGELFF
>TRBJ2-3|TRBD1|TRBV12-5|15
TGTGCTAGTGGAAATGGACAGGGGGGTGTGGATACGCAGTATTTT
CASGNGQGGVDTQYF
>TRBJ2-1|-|TRBV6-2/TRBV6-3|15
TGTGCCAGCAGTTACGCGACTAGGGGGAACAATGAGCAGTTCTTC
CASSYATRGNNEQFF
>TRBJ2-5|TRBD2|TRBV20-1|15
TGCAGTGGCCGGGGACTAGCGGGAGGGTACGAGACCCAGTACTTC
CSGRGLAGGYETQYF